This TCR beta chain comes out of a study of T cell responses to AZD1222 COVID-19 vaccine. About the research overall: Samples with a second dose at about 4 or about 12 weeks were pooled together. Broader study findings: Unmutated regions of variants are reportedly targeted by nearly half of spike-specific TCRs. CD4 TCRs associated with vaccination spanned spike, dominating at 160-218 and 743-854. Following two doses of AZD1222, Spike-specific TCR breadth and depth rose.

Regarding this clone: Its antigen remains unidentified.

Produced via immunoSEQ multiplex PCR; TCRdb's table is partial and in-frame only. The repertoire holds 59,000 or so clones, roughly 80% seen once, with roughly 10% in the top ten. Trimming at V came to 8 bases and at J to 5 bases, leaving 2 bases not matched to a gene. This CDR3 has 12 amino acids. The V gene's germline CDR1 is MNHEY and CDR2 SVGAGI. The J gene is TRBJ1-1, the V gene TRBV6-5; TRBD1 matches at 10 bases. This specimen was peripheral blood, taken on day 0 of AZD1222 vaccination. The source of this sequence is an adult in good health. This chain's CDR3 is CASRQGATEAFF. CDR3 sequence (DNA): TGTGCCAGCCGACAGGGGGCGACTGAAGCTTTCTTT.